This TCR beta chain comes out of a study of blood T cell repertoires in COVID-19. Study at large: The samples span acute and convalescent COVID-19 from the United States, Italy and Spain. Sample material is recorded as cDNA or gDNA derived from T cells, B-cell-depleted T cells, or PBMCs.

The CDR3 has 14 residues. Germline loops: CDR1 SGHDN, CDR2 FVKESK. V lost 7 bases and J lost 1, with 13 bases in between. Authors' data handling: Reference gene primer amplification gave nucleated cell count estimates. Produced via immunoSEQ multiplex PCR; TCRdb's table is partial and in-frame only. V and J calls and clone size come straight from that table; D and trimming were deduced from the DNA. This table has about 240,000 clones, about four fifths appearing once. The genes are TRBV14 and TRBJ1-1; D call uncertain. Sequencing was done on a sample of peripheral blood. The source is a man in his thirties or forties who had recovered from COVID-19. DNA of the CDR3: TGTGCCAGCACTTCAGTTCTAGAGAACACTGAAGCTTTCTTT. Residues: CASTSVLENTEAFF.